This T cell receptor beta chain was captured in a study of cytomegalovirus exposure and HLA in healthy donors. Looking at the study overall: Out of fewer than 400 genotyped donors, about 80% belonged to the Caucasian-associated ancestry cluster. The study, taken as a whole, reports: Solely CMV serostatus was available to characterize immune exposure. TCR beta sequences reportedly predicted most subjects' HLA-A and HLA-B alleles accurately.

Primers for the PCR totalled 60 Vbeta and 13 Jbeta. The repertoire was sequenced with immunoSEQ multiplex PCR; TCRdb's copy has only in-frame clones and lacks some. The table has about 73,000 clones, 65% to 70% seen once. The CDR3 length is 15 residues. CDR1 is SGHKS and CDR2 is YYEKEE in the germline V gene (reference sequence). Trimming removed 0 bases from V and 4 bases from J; junction bases left unmatched: 5. As regards this clone: The antigen is not known.

This clonotype originated in a woman in her fifties or sixties in good health and CMV-seropositive. Material for sequencing was PBMCs. The rearrangement joins TRBV5-5 to TRBJ1-1; 8 positions match TRBD1. CDR3 DNA sequence: TGTGCCAGCAGCTTGGAAGGACAGGGAGCCACTGAAGCTTTCTTT. The encoded protein is CASSLEGQGATEAFF. The complete variable domain, with remaining parts taken from reference TRBV5-5 and TRBJ1-1, reads DAGVTQSPTHLIKTRGQQVTLRCSPISGHKSVSWYQQVLGQGPQFIFQYYEKEERGRGNFPDRFSARQFPNYSSELNVNALLLGDSALYLCASSLEGQGATEAFFGQGTRLTVV.